The 20 T cell receptor beta chains below all came from one sample that was sequenced in a study of beta chain features in type 1 diabetes. The study, taken as a whole, reports: Type 1 diabetes patients had TCRB CDR3s that were shorter (moderately but significantly so) in all four CD4+ subsets.

What was sequenced were expressed TCRB transcripts, since all of the isolated RNA had been reverse transcribed. Only in-frame clones appear in the TCRdb table, and some are missing; sequencing was by immunoSEQ multiplex PCR. The sample consists of about 260,000 clones, about a fifth of them appearing once. Their specific antigens are unknown. The sample comprised naive CD4+ T cells from blood. The receptors derive from a woman aged 40 to 50 with type 1 diabetes.

The sample holds a few counts of this clone. The chain couples TRBV9 to TRBJ1-1; 7 nucleotides align to TRBD1. Germline CDR1 and CDR2: SGDLS and YYNGEE. There are 14 residues in the CDR3. The V and J ends lost 4 bases and 6 bases, in that order; junction bases with no gene match: 9. CDR3 region: CASSTRGDASEAFF. CDR3 nucleotides: TGTGCCAGCAGCACCAGGGGGGACGCCTCTGAAGCTTTCTTT.

The chain combines TRBV5-1 with TRBJ2-7, with D unresolved. The V gene lost 1 base and the J gene lost 5 bases, with 7 bases spanning the gap. The germline V gene has CDR1 SGHRS and CDR2 YFSETQ. The CDR3 runs 12 residues. The CDR3 region is CASSLRVDEQYF. DNA for the CDR3: TGCGCCAGCAGCTTGCGGGTGGACGAGCAGTACTTC.

The chain recombines TRBV5-4 with TRBJ2-1; D unclear. The CDR3 is made up of 14 amino acids. Per the germline V gene, CDR1 is SGHNT and CDR2 is YYREEE (reference sequence). V shed 4 bases and J shed 0 bases, with 8 bases lying between them. The CDR3 is CASSPPGSYNEQFF. For the CDR3, the DNA is TGTGCCAGCAGCCCGCCGGGCTCCTACAATGAGCAGTTCTTC.

The rearrangement uses TRBV29-1 and TRBJ2-5; TRBD2 is a possible D gene (6 bases). The germline V gene encodes CDR1 SQVTM and CDR2 ANQGSEA. This CDR3 comprises 11 residues. Trimming took 7 bases from V and 5 from J, leaving 11 bases between them. Here the CDR3 reads CSAGAGETQYF. The CDR3 nucleotides are TGCAGCGCCGGGGCGGGGGAGACCCAGTACTTC.

The genes are TRBV14 and TRBJ1-1; D is uncertain. Germline CDR1 and CDR2: SGHDN and FVKESK. V lost 4 bases, J lost 2 bases, and 11 bases lay in between. CDR3 size: 14 residues. The CDR3 is CASSRPGFNTEAFF. In nucleotides, the CDR3 is TGTGCCAGCAGCCGTCCGGGATTTAACACTGAAGCTTTCTTT.

This clone was found a few times. The chain has TRBV14 and TRBJ1-1; D possibly corresponds to TRBD1 (5 bases). This CDR3 is 13 amino acids long. V lost 1 base and J 7 bases, leaving 10 bases between the germline ends. Per the germline V gene, CDR1 is SGHDN and CDR2 is FVKESK. The CDR3, as DNA: TGTGCCAGCAGCCAAGGGGCGGGACGTGAAGCTTTCTTT. Protein sequence: CASSQGAGREAFF.

This chain joins TRBV19 and TRBJ1-5; D possibly corresponds to TRBD1 (5 bases). This CDR3 has 13 amino acids. V was pared by 11 bases and J by 4 bases, with 15 bases between. CDR1 and CDR2 (germline): LNHDA, SQIVND (reference sequence). This chain's CDR3 is CAARREGNQPQHF. For the CDR3, the DNA is TGTGCCGCACGCAGGGAAGGGAATCAGCCCCAGCATTTT. Looking up the rest from reference TRBV19 and TRBJ1-5 gives the full variable domain: DGGITQSPKYLFRKEGQNVTLSCEQNLNHDAMYWYRQDPGQGLRLIYYSQIVNDFQKGDIAEGYSVSREKKESFPLTVTSAQKNPTAFYLCAARREGNQPQHFGDGTRLSIL.

In its sample, this clone was seen a few times. V and J are TRBV18 and TRBJ2-1; perhaps TRBD2 as D (6 bases). From germline, CDR1 is KGHSH and CDR2 LQKENI. The V end was cut by 4 bases, the J end by 7 bases, with 17 bases between. The CDR3 loop spans 15 amino acids. The CDR3 DNA is TGTGCCAGCTCACGGACGGGAGCATATGGTAATGAGCAGTTCTTC. Its protein is CASSRTGAYGNEQFF.

The chain joins TRBV5-1 to TRBJ1-5; D might be TRBD1 (5 bases). CDR1 SGHRS and CDR2 YFSETQ come from the germline V gene. The V gene lost 2 bases and the J gene lost 7 bases, with 13 bases spanning the gap. This CDR3 spans 14 amino acids. Here the CDR3 reads CASSLTGERQPQHF. The CDR3, as DNA: TGCGCCAGCAGCTTAACAGGAGAAAGGCAGCCCCAGCATTTT.

J is TRBJ1-4 and V is TRBV18, with a possible D match to TRBD1 (6 bases). V lost 5 bases to trimming and J lost 11 bases, with 12 bases between them. The CDR3 loop spans 12 amino acids. In germline, CDR1 is KGHSH, CDR2 LQKENI. CDR3 nucleotide sequence: TGTGCCAGCTCAATCTCAGGGGAGAAACTGTTTTTT. Its protein is CASSISGEKLFF.

This rearrangement joins TRBV5-6 to TRBJ1-5; D might be TRBD1 (5 bases). Trimming cost V 0 bases and J 5 bases, with 9 bases left between them. The CDR3 has 14 amino acids. Germline loops: CDR1 SGHDT, CDR2 YYEEEE. The CDR3 DNA is TGTGCCAGCAGCTTGGGGCCAGGGTATCAGCCCCAGCATTTT. Protein sequence: CASSLGPGYQPQHF. Together with reference TRBV5-6 and TRBJ1-5, the CDR3 gives the full variable domain: DAGVTQSPTHLIKTRGQQVTLRCSPKSGHDTVSWYQQALGQGPQFIFQYYEEEERQRGNFPDRFSGHQFPNYSSELNVNALLLGDSALYLCASSLGPGYQPQHFGDGTRLSIL.

The genes are TRBV19 and TRBJ1-2; a possible D gene is TRBD1 (6 bases). Germline assignment: CDR1 LNHDA and CDR2 SQIVND (reference sequence). V was pared by 1 base and J by 7 bases, with 10 bases between. This CDR3 comprises 13 residues. The CDR3 nucleotides read TGTGCCAGTAGTATAGGACAGGATGCTGGCTACACCTTC. It is translated as CASSIGQDAGYTF.

This clone came up a few times. The rearrangement joins TRBV7-9 to TRBJ2-7; 7 nucleotides line up with TRBD1. The CDR3 spans 15 residues. Unmatched junction bases numbered 12, after V lost 5 bases and J lost 5 bases. CDR1 and CDR2 (germline): SEHNR, FQNEAQ (reference sequence). The CDR3 region is CASSGGTGELDEQYF. In DNA, the CDR3 is TGTGCCAGCAGCGGGGGTACAGGGGAACTAGACGAGCAGTACTTC.

The gene calls are TRBV29-1 and TRBJ1-4, with D possibly TRBD1 on 6 matching bases. The CDR3 consists of 13 residues. The germline V gene encodes CDR1 SQVTM and CDR2 ANQGSEA. The ends were cut back, 4 bases at V and 11 bases at J, with 17 bases in the middle. The CDR3 DNA follows: TGCAGCGTTGTAATGGGACCTACAGGGAAACTGTTTTTT. Translation gives CSVVMGPTGKLFF.

Comment on this clone: Other DNA sequences within the sample encode an identical CDR3. The chain recombines TRBV9 with TRBJ2-7; 12 nucleotides line up with TRBD2. This CDR3 comprises 15 residues. V gave up 0 bases and J gave up 2 bases; unmatched junction bases: 0. The V gene's germline CDR1 is SGDLS and CDR2 YYNGEE. Here the CDR3 reads CASSVGLAGAYEQYF. The CDR3 DNA sequence: TGTGCCAGCAGCGTAGGACTAGCGGGGGCCTACGAGCAGTACTTC.

This clone was counted a few times. The V and J genes are TRBV4-1 and TRBJ2-3; 11 bases map to TRBD2. V gave up 1 base and J gave up 2 bases; unmatched junction bases: 8. Germline V gene data show CDR1 as MGHRA and CDR2 as YSYEKL. The CDR3 consists of 18 residues. The CDR3 nucleotides are TGCGCCAGCAGCCAAGCCCTAGCTAGCGGGAGGCACACAGATACGCAGTATTTT. It codes for CASSQALASGRHTDTQYF.

V gene TRBV18 combines with J gene TRBJ2-1; no clear D gene. CDR1 and CDR2 from the germline V gene are KGHSH and LQKENI. With 0 bases removed from V and 9 bases from J, the gap between germline ends came to 21 bases. The CDR3 is 17 amino acids. CDR3 in amino acids: CASSPPSVRISVSEQFF. The CDR3 DNA reads as TGTGCCAGCTCACCACCCTCCGTCCGAATTAGTGTAAGTGAGCAGTTCTTC.

The chain joins TRBV7-9 to TRBJ1-2, with unresolved D. The CDR3 loop spans 17 amino acids. V was trimmed by 6 bases and J by 3 bases, leaving 23 bases between them. Germline assignment: CDR1 SEHNR and CDR2 FQNEAQ (reference sequence). CDR3 amino acids: CASSGRSPSAQYYGYTF. The CDR3 nucleotides read TGTGCCAGCAGTGGGAGGAGTCCCTCTGCCCAGTACTATGGCTACACCTTC.

This chain uses TRBV7-2 with TRBJ1-2; maybe TRBD1 (6 bases). Germline V gene data show CDR1 as SGHTA and CDR2 as FQGNSA. CDR3 length: 13 residues. V lost 5 bases to trimming and J lost 3 bases, with 10 bases between them. This chain's CDR3 is CASSEQGHYGYTF. The CDR3 DNA reads as TGTGCCAGCAGCGAACAGGGACACTATGGCTACACCTTC.

Concerning this clone: Sequence at one end of the junction differs from germline and may be a read error. The V gene is TRBV2, the J gene TRBJ1-1; a weak D match, TRBD1 (5 bases). The CDR3 extends over 11 amino acids. Germline assignment: CDR1 SNHLY and CDR2 FYNNEI. The CDR3 loop reads CQGFSNTEAFF. CDR3 DNA: TGCCAGGGCTTCTCGAACACTGAAGCTTTCTTT. The full variable domain, rest sourced from reference TRBV2 and TRBJ1-1, is EPEVTQTPSHQVTQMGQEVILRCVPISNHLYFYWYRQILGQKVEFLVSFYNNEISEKSEIFDDQFSVERPDGSNFTLKIRSTKLEDSAMYFCQGFSNTEAFFGQGTRLTVV.